This T cell receptor beta chain was recovered during a study of response to subunit inactivated influenza vaccine. The V gene lost 5 bases and the J gene lost 3 bases, with 14 bases spanning the gap. Germline CDR1 is SGHTA and CDR2 is FQGNSA. The length of the CDR3 is 16 residues. Note on this clonotype: What it recognizes is unknown.

TCRdb redid the calling of the RT-PCR reads with MiXCR, one entry per CDR3 protein. Found here are a few hundred thousand distinct CDR3 sequences, 20% to 25% of them singletons; the top ten hold roughly 10%. Study observations and caveats: The authors suggested that few new T cells are recruited per seasonal influenza vaccination.

Specimen: PBMCs from blood, collected around 22 months after vaccination. The TCR was taken from a man in his fifties or sixties who received an inactivated influenza vaccine. The V call is TRBV7-2, the J call TRBJ2-6, with D perhaps TRBD1 or TRBD2 (6 bases each). CDR3 in DNA: TGTGCCAGCAGCATAAAAGGGGGGATTGGGGCCAACGTCCTGACTTTC. It yields the protein CASSIKGGIGANVLTF.